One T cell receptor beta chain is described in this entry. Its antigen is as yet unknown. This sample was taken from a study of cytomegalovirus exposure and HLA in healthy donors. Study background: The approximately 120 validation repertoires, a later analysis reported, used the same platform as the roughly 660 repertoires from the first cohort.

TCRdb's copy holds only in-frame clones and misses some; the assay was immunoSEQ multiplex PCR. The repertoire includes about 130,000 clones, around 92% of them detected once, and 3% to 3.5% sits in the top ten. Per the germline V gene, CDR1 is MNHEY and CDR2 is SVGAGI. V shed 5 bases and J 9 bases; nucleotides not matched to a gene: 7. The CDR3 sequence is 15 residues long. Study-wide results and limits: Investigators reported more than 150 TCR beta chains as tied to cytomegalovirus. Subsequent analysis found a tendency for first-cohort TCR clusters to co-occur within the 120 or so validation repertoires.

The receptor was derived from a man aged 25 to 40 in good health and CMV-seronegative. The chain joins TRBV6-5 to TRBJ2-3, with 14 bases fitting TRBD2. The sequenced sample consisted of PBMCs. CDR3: CASSPTSGGAGTQYF. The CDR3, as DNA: TGTGCCAGCAGTCCGACTAGCGGGGGGGCCGGGACGCAGTATTTT.